The 21 T cell receptor beta chains given below trace back to one sample, sequenced in a study of regulatory T cells in long-lasting Graves disease. Time point denoted: newly diagnosed GD, antithyroid drugs for less than 3 months. Isolated PBMC RNA provided the starting material for the TCR library. Arm-PCR of CDR3 regions and iRepertoire HTBI primers were the basis on which TCR beta libraries were built. Using its own MiXCR run on the multiplex PCR reads, TCRdb lists one record per CDR3 protein. The sample has some 370,000 distinct CDR3 sequences, approximately 12% seen once. These records were also assigned to another study, of T cells in Graves' hyperthyroidism and ophthalmopathy.

This specimen was peripheral blood mononuclear cells (PBMCs), taken at new diagnosis, from a patient treated with antithyroid drugs. All receptors derive from a woman younger than 35 with Graves disease.

This chain joins TRBV6-5 and TRBJ2-7; weak D call: TRBD1 (6 bases). The CDR3 contains 15 residues. Germline CDR1 MNHEY, CDR2 SVGAGI. Trimming pared 3 bases from V and 3 bases from J, leaving 15 bases between. CDR3 region: CASSYTPNRDYEQYV. In DNA, the CDR3 is TGTGCCAGCAGTTATACGCCTAACAGGGACTACGAGCAGTACGTC.

J is TRBJ2-1 and V is TRBV2; 12 bases fit TRBD1. The J call may be faulty, since TRBJ2-5 better matches the DNA end. The length of the CDR3 is 15 residues. The germline CDR1 and CDR2 sequences are SNHLY and FYNNEI. For the CDR3, the DNA is TGTGCCAGCAGATCCGGGACAGGGGGCCGGGAGACCCAGTACTTC. It codes for CASRSGTGGRETQYF.

This clonotype was counted many times. The chain recombines TRBV27 with TRBJ2-7; 9 nucleotides line up with TRBD2. The CDR3 extends over 14 amino acids. Per germline, CDR1 MNHEY and CDR2 SMNVEV (reference sequence). Trimming cost V 6 bases and J 4 bases; bases outside gene matches: 7. The CDR3 nucleotides read TGTGCCAGCAGCCACGCGGCGGGAGGGTACGAGCAGTACTTC. Translated, it gives CASSHAAGGYEQYF.

This clonotype has more than one count but fewer than ten. J is TRBJ1-1 and V is TRBV11-2; D is unresolved. Germline CDR1 and CDR2: SGHAT and FQNNGV. This CDR3 contains 16 residues. V dropped 3 bases and J dropped 2 bases, with 16 bases sitting between them. This chain's CDR3 is CASSLERQELNTEAFF. CDR3 bases: TGTGCCAGCAGCTTGGAACGGCAGGAACTAAACACTGAAGCTTTCTTT.

The chain's CDR3 is CASSLLGREEKLFF. The CDR3 DNA is TGTGCCAGCAGTTTATTAGGGAGGGAAGAAAAACTGTTTTTT. The chain joins TRBV27 to TRBJ1-4; the D is unclear. Between the trimmed V and J ends, which lost 1 base and 8 bases, there was a span of 11 bases. This CDR3 contains 14 residues. Germline V CDR1 and CDR2: MNHEY, SMNVEV (reference sequence).

This clonotype was counted ten times or more. The rearrangement links TRBV3-1 to TRBJ2-2; 9 nucleotides match TRBD1. The CDR3 is made up of 16 amino acids. From germline, CDR1 is LGHDT and CDR2 YNNKEL (reference sequence). J lost 4 bases, V lost 4 bases, and 7 bases had no gene match. The CDR3 loop is CASSPPGQGSTGELFF. In DNA form, the CDR3 reads TGTGCCAGCAGCCCTCCGGGACAGGGTAGCACCGGGGAGCTGTTTTTT.

In its sample, this clonotype was seen many times. This chain connects TRBV7-2 to TRBJ2-7; D perhaps matches TRBD2 (6 bases). With 5 bases removed from V and 3 bases from J, the gap between germline ends came to 14 bases. Germline lookup yields CDR1 SGHTA and CDR2 FQGNSA. This CDR3 is 14 amino acids long. CDR3 region: CASSHDSGVYEQYF. The DNA for the CDR3 is TGTGCCAGCAGCCACGATTCGGGAGTCTACGAGCAGTACTTC.

This clonotype has at least ten counts. The chain recombines TRBV28 with TRBJ2-3; TRBD1 matches at 8 bases. The CDR3 has 17 amino acids. From germline, CDR1 is MDHEN and CDR2 SYDVKM. Trimming at V came to 2 bases and at J to 0 bases, leaving 7 bases not matched to a gene. The CDR3 here is CASSLRDRGPSTDTQYF. The CDR3 nucleotides read TGTGCCAGCAGTTTACGAGACAGGGGCCCTAGCACAGATACGCAGTATTTT.

This clonotype appeared a few times. The V call is TRBV28, the J call TRBJ2-7; the D gene is possibly TRBD1 (6 bases). The CDR3 is 14 amino acids. The germline V and J ends were trimmed by 10 bases and 3 bases, with 19 bases remaining between them. Germline CDR1 is MDHEN and CDR2 is SYDVKM. CDR3 sequence: CATITGSLFYEQYF. DNA of the CDR3: TGTGCCACCATTACAGGGTCTCTCTTCTACGAGCAGTACTTC.

This clonotype was observed a handful of times. This chain connects TRBV6-5 to TRBJ2-3; 11 bases line up with TRBD2. Germline CDR1 reads MNHEY; CDR2 reads SVGAGI. The CDR3 is 16 residues long. Trimming cost V 4 bases and J 6 bases; bases outside gene matches: 9. CDR3 in DNA: TGTGCCAGCAGTTCTTCACTAGCGGGAGAGGGGGATACGCAGTATTTT. Protein product: CASSSSLAGEGDTQYF.

This clonotype was detected many times. The chain couples TRBV27 to TRBJ2-1; 9 nucleotides agree with TRBD2. CDR3 length: 15 residues. V gave up 7 bases and J gave up 2 bases; unmatched junction bases: 6. The germline CDR1 and CDR2 sequences are MNHEY and SMNVEV (reference sequence). The CDR3 is CASTLAGVPYNEQFF. The CDR3 region has the DNA TGTGCCAGCACCTTAGCGGGAGTGCCCTACAATGAGCAGTTCTTC.

The chain recombines TRBV5-5 with TRBJ1-2; D gene ambiguous. Germline lookup yields CDR1 SGHKS and CDR2 YYEKEE (reference sequence). The CDR3 covers 14 residues. V was trimmed by 1 base and J by 4 bases, leaving 11 bases between them. The CDR3 loop is CASSLPARPYGYTF. CDR3 nucleotide sequence: TGTGCCAGCAGCTTGCCAGCTAGACCCTATGGCTACACCTTC.

The sample holds a few counts of this clonotype. The chain joins TRBV4-1 to TRBJ1-1; D might be TRBD1 (6 bases). Germline V lookup: CDR1 MGHRA, CDR2 YSYEKL. This CDR3 is 16 amino acids long. The V end lost 1 base, the J end lost 2 bases, and 14 bases lay between the germline ends. In nucleotides, the CDR3 is TGCGCCAGCAGCCAAGGAATCGGGACACCAAACACTGAAGCTTTCTTT. It encodes CASSQGIGTPNTEAFF.

The sample holds many counts of this clonotype. The rearrangement links TRBV5-1 to TRBJ2-7; maybe TRBD2 (5 bases). Germline values: CDR1 SGHRS, CDR2 YFSETQ. The V end lost 4 bases, the J end lost 4 bases, and 21 bases lay between the germline ends. CDR3 length: 16 residues. Here the CDR3 reads CASSPPSILGGYEQYF. CDR3 coding DNA: TGCGCCAGCAGCCCTCCTAGCATTTTGGGTGGTTACGAGCAGTACTTC.

The rearrangement links TRBV10-3 to TRBJ2-1, with 9 positions matching TRBD1. Germline V gives CDR1 ENHRY, CDR2 SYGVKD. The CDR3 is made up of 16 amino acids. With 1 base clipped from V and 5 bases from J, the junction kept 6 bases outside the gene matches. The DNA for the CDR3 is TGTGCCATCAGTGAGTTATGGACAGGGGACGACAATGAGCAGTTCTTC. Protein: CAISELWTGDDNEQFF.

Note on this clonotype: This likely traces to a read error, being one base from a far larger clone. This chain uses TRBV13 with TRBJ2-7, with 12 bases aligning to TRBD2. The germline V gene encodes CDR1 PRHDT and CDR2 FYEKMQ (reference sequence). This CDR3 has 14 amino acids. The CDR3 reads CASSQGLAGHEQYF. CDR3 bases: TGCGCCAGCAGCCAGGGACTAGCGGGCCACGAGCAGTACTTC.

This clonotype was counted only a few times. The chain joins TRBV7-9 to TRBJ1-4, with D possibly TRBD1 on 5 matching bases. V gave up 5 bases and J gave up 0 bases, with 19 bases separating them. Germline assignment: CDR1 SEHNR and CDR2 FQNEAQ (reference sequence). The CDR3 runs 18 residues. The CDR3 DNA follows: TGTGCCAGCAGCCCCCCTCGGGGCAGGGCAGCAACTAATGAAAAACTGTTTTTT. Its translation: CASSPPRGRAATNEKLFF.

In the case of this clonotype: This may arise from a read error, as a much more abundant clone is one base away. The J gene is TRBJ2-2, the V gene TRBV6-2 or TRBV6-3; D is perhaps TRBD2 (7 bases). This CDR3 has 15 residues. Germline V CDR1 and CDR2: MNHEY, SVGEGT. As DNA, the CDR3 is TGTGCCAGCAGTTCCCCGGGGGGCGGCACCGGGGAGCCGTTTTTT. This encodes CASSSPGGGTGEPFF.

This clonotype was seen ten or more times. V usage is TRBV20-1 and J usage is TRBJ2-3; 9 bases match TRBD2. The germline V gene has CDR1 DFQATT and CDR2 SNEGSKA (reference sequence). J lost 0 bases, V lost 5 bases, and 6 bases had no gene match. The CDR3 extends over 15 amino acids. DNA of the CDR3: TGCAGTGCTCTCCGACTAGCGGAAAGCACAGATACGCAGTATTTT. Amino acids: CSALRLAESTDTQYF.

There are many counts of this clonotype. A junction end diverges from the germline sequence, so it may reflect a read error. The CDR3 DNA is TGTGCCAGCAGTTCGAGCGGAAGCTCCTACGAGCAGTACTTC. This encodes CASSSSGSSYEQYF. The V and J genes are TRBV5-1 and TRBJ2-7, with D tentatively TRBD2 (5 bases). This CDR3 contains 14 residues. The germline V gene encodes CDR1 SGHRS and CDR2 YFSETQ.

Many counts were recorded for this clonotype. This chain connects TRBV9 to TRBJ2-2, with 8 bases lining up with TRBD1. The ends lost 1 base at V and 3 bases at J; junction bases unmatched: 2. CDR3 size: 15 residues. From germline, CDR1 is SGDLS and CDR2 YYNGEE. The CDR3 reads CASSVTTGDTGELFF. The CDR3, as DNA: TGTGCCAGCAGCGTAACGACAGGGGACACCGGGGAGCTGTTTTTT. Full variable domain (outside the CDR3, taken from reference TRBV9 and TRBJ2-2): DSGVTQTPKHLITATGQRVTLRCSPRSGDLSVYWYQQSLDQGLQFLIQYYNGEERAKGNILERFSAQQFPDLHSELNLSSLELGDSALYFCASSVTTGDTGELFFGEGSRLTVL.